The sequence of this T cell receptor beta chain was determined in a study of blood T cell repertoires in COVID-19. Background on the study: Acute-phase and convalescent COVID-19 samples originated in the United States, Italy and Spain. T cells, B-cell-depleted T cells, or PBMCs supplied cDNA or gDNA.

How the authors handled the data: Reference gene primer amplification gave estimated nucleated cell counts. The protocol was immunoSEQ multiplex PCR, while the TCRdb copy is restricted to in-frame clones and leaves out a portion. V and J calls plus clone size are reproduced from that table; the DNA served to infer D and trimming. The sample contains fewer than 80,000 clones, around 77% of which appear only once. The CDR3 sequence is 15 residues long. Per the germline V gene, CDR1 is WNHNN and CDR2 is SYGVQD (reference sequence). With 4 bases clipped from V and 5 bases from J, the junction kept 11 bases outside the gene matches.

The chain links TRBV10-1 to TRBJ2-7, with 7 bases lining up with TRBD2. The sample was peripheral blood. The sequence came from a human donor in a cohort sampled during active COVID-19. This CDR3 reads CASSGASAGAHEQYF. The CDR3 DNA reads TGCGCCAGCAGTGGGGCTTCGGCGGGAGCCCACGAGCAGTACTTC.